What follows are 5 T cell receptor beta chains derived from one specimen sequenced in a study of identical twins. TCRdb independently ran MiXCR on the 5' RACE reads; one entry per CDR3 protein. The table records some 570,000 distinct CDR3 sequences, about a fifth of them present only once. The same sample was also studied in work on yellow fever vaccine responses in identical twins.

The sample comprised CD4+ T cells sorted from blood. The receptors shown here come from a woman younger than 30 in good health.

This clonotype was counted a few times. This rearrangement joins TRBV20-1 to TRBJ2-5; 9 bases are a match to TRBD1. The CDR3 runs to 20 residues. From germline, CDR1 is DFQATT and CDR2 SNEGSKA (reference sequence). V lost 0 bases and J lost 5; bases outside the gene matches: 22. The CDR3 DNA sequence: TGCAGTGCTAGAGATCTTTCGGGGGACAGGGTCGATCCTAGGGGTGAGACCCAGTACTTC. This gives the protein CSARDLSGDRVDPRGETQYF.

J is TRBJ2-7 and V is TRBV6-1; 8 bases fit TRBD1. J lost 1 base, V lost 8 bases, and 4 bases had no gene match. This CDR3 contains 13 residues. The V gene's germline CDR1 is MNHNS and CDR2 SASEGT. In DNA, the CDR3 is TGTGCCAGCGGACAGGGCCCGTCCTACGAGCAGTACTTC. Translation gives CASGQGPSYEQYF.

The chain links TRBV2 to TRBJ2-6; 8 bases fit TRBD1. V lost 5 bases to trimming and J lost 1 base; unmatched junction nucleotides: 13. CDR1 is SNHLY, CDR2 FYNNEI, per germline. This CDR3 comprises 19 residues. CDR3 DNA: TGTGCCAGCAGTTCTCGCTCCGGGACAGGAACATCTGGGGCCAACGTCCTGACTTTC. Protein sequence: CASSSRSGTGTSGANVLTF.

This clonotype was observed a few times. This chain uses TRBV29-1 with TRBJ1-1, with D perhaps matching TRBD1 (5 bases). CDR3 size: 13 residues. The germline V gene has CDR1 SQVTM and CDR2 ANQGSEA. Trimming stripped 3 bases from V and 1 base from J, with 9 bases between. The CDR3 nucleotides are TGCAGCGTTGAGCGGGGGACGAACACTGAAGCTTTCTTT. Amino acid sequence: CSVERGTNTEAFF. Using reference TRBV29-1 and TRBJ1-1 for the parts outside the CDR3, the full variable domain is SAVISQKPSRDICQRGTSLTIQCQVDSQVTMMFWYRQQPGQSLTLIATANQGSEATYESGFVIDKFPISRPNLTFSTLTVSNMSPEDSSIYLCSVERGTNTEAFFGQGTRLTVV.

The chain joins TRBV7-9 to TRBJ2-4; either TRBD1 or TRBD2 may supply D (5 bases each). Trimming removed 5 bases from V and 1 base from J, with 18 bases in between. The CDR3 sequence is 17 residues long. In germline, CDR1 is SEHNR, CDR2 FQNEAQ (reference sequence). In DNA, the CDR3 is TGTGCCAGCAGCCCCCACGCGGTGGGGGAGGCCAAAAACATTCAGTACTTC. Translating it yields CASSPHAVGEAKNIQYF. Based on the CDR3 plus reference TRBV7-9 and TRBJ2-4, the full variable domain is DTGVSQNPRHKITKRGQNVTFRCDPISEHNRLYWYRQTLGQGPEFLTYFQNEAQLEKSRLLSDRFSAERPKGSFSTLEIQRTEQGDSAMYLCASSPHAVGEAKNIQYFGAGTRLSVL.